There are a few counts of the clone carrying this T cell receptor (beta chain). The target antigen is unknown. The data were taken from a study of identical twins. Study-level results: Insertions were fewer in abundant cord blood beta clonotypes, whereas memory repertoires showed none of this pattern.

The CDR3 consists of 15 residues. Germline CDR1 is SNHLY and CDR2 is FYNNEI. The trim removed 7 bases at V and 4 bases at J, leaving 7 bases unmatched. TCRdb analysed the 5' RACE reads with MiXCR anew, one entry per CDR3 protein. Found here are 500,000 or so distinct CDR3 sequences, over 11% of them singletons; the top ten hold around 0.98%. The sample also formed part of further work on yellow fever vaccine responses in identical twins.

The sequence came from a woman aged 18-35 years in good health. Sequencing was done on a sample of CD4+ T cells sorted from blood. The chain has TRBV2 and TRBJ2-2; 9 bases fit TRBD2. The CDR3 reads CASKGRGGATGELFF. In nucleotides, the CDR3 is TGTGCCAGCAAAGGGCGGGGGGGCGCCACCGGGGAGCTGTTTTTT.